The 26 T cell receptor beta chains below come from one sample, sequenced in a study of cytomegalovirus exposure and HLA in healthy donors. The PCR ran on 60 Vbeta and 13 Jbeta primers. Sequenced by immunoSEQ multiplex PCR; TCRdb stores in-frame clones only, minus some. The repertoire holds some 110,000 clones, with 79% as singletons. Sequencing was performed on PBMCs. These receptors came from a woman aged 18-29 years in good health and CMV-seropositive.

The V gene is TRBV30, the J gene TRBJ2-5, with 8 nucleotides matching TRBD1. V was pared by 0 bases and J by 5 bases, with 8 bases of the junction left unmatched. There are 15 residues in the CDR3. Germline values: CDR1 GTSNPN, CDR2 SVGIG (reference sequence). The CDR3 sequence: CAWSVGRGREETQYF. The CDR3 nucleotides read TGTGCCTGGAGTGTAGGCAGGGGGCGAGAGGAGACCCAGTACTTC.

For the CDR3, the DNA is TGTGCCAGCAGCCCTCCGGGACTAGCGGGTGTCGGGGAGCTGTTTTTT. It yields the protein CASSPPGLAGVGELFF. The chain combines TRBV5-4 with TRBJ2-2, with TRBD2 matching over 12 bases. Looked up from germline, CDR1 is SGHNT and CDR2 is YYREEE (reference sequence). V shed 4 bases, J shed 7 bases, and the junction held 8 bases outside the gene matches. There are 16 residues in the CDR3.

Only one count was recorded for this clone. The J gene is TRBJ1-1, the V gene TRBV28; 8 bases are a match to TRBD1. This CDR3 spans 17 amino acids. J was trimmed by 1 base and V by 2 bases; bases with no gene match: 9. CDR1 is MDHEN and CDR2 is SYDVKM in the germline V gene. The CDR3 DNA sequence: TGTGCCAGCAGTTTAAGCCAGGGGGCGAAAGGGAACACTGAAGCTTTCTTT. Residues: CASSLSQGAKGNTEAFF. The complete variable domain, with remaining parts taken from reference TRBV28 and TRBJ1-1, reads DVKVTQSSRYLVKRTGEKVFLECVQDMDHENMFWYRQDPGLGLRLIYFSYDVKMKEKGDIPEGYSVSREKKERFSLILESASTNQTSMYLCASSLSQGAKGNTEAFFGQGTRLTVV.

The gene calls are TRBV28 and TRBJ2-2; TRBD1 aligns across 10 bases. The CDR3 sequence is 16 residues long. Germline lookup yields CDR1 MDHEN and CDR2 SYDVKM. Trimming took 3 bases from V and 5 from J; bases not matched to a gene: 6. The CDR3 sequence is CASSFRPGQGTGELFF. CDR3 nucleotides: TGTGCCAGCAGTTTCCGACCGGGACAGGGGACCGGGGAGCTGTTTTTT.

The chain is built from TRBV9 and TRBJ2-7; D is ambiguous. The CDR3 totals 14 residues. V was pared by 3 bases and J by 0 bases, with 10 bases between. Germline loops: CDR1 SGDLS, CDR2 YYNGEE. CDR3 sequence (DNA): TGTGCCAGCAGCGCCGCTGACAACTCCTACGAGCAGTACTTC. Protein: CASSAADNSYEQYF.

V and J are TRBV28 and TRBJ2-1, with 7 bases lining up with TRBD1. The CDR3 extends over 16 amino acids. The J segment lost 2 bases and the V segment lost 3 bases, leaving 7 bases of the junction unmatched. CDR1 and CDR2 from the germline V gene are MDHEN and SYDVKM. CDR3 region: CASSFRGTQTYNEQFF. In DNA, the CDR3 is TGTGCCAGCAGTTTCAGGGGGACCCAGACCTACAATGAGCAGTTCTTC.

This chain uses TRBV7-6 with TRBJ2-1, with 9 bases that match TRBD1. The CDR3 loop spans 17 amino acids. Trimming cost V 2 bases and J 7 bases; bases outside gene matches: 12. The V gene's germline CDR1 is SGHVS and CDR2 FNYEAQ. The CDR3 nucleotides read TGTGCCAGCAGCTTAACTTACACCGGGACAGGGAAGAATGAGCAGTTCTTC. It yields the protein CASSLTYTGTGKNEQFF.

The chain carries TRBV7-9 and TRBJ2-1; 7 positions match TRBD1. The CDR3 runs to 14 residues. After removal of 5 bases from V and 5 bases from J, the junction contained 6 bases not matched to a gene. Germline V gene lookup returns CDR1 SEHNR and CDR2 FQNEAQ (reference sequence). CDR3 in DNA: TGTGCCAGCAGCCCGACAGGGTTCCACAATGAGCAGTTCTTC. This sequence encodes CASSPTGFHNEQFF.

CDR3 amino acids: CASSQRTSGRTDTQYF. DNA for the CDR3: TGCGCCAGCAGTCAAAGGACTAGCGGGAGAACAGATACGCAGTATTTT. The rearrangement links TRBV5-1 to TRBJ2-3, with 13 bases lining up with TRBD2. CDR3 length: 16 residues. From germline, CDR1 is SGHRS and CDR2 YFSETQ. With 5 bases clipped from V and 3 bases from J, the junction kept 6 bases outside the gene matches.

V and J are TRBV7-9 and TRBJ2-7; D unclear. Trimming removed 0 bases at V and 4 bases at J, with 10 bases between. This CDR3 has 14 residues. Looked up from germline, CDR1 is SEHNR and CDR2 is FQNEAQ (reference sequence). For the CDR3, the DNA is TGTGCCAGCAGCTTAGCGAAACGAGGATACGAGCAGTACTTC. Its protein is CASSLAKRGYEQYF.

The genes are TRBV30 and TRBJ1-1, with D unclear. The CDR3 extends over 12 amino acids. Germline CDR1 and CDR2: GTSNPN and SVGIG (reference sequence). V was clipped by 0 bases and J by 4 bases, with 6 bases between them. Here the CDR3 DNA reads TGTGCCTGGAGTGTAGCGTCCACTGAAGCTTTCTTT. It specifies CAWSVASTEAFF.

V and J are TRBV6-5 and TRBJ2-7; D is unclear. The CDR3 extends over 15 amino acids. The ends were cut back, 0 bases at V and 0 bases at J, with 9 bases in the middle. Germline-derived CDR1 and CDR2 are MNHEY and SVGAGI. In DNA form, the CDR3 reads TGTGCCAGCAGTTACTCTTCCGGTAACTCCTACGAGCAGTACTTC. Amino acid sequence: CASSYSSGNSYEQYF.

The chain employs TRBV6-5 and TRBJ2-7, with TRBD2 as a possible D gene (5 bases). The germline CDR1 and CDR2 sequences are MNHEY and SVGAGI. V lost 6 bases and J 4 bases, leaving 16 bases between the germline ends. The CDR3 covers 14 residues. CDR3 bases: TGTGCCAGCAGCCCACTTGCCTCGGGGTACGAGCAGTACTTC. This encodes CASSPLASGYEQYF.

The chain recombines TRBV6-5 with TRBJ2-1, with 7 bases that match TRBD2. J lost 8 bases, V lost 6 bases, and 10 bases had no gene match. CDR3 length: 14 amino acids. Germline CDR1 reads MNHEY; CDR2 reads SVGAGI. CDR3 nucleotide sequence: TGTGCCAGCAGACTCGGACTAGTGGGTGATGAGCAGTTCTTC. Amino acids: CASRLGLVGDEQFF.

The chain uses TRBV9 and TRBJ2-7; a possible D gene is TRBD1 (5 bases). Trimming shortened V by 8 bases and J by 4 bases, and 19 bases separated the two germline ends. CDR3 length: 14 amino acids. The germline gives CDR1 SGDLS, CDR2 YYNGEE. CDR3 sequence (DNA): TGTGCCAGTGGTAGGGCCCCCTCAGGGTACGAGCAGTACTTC. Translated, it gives CASGRAPSGYEQYF.

The chain's CDR3 is CASSPNELAGVEGPYEQYF. CDR3 DNA sequence: TGCGCCAGCAGCCCGAATGAACTAGCGGGAGTAGAAGGGCCCTACGAGCAGTACTTC. This chain joins TRBV5-1 and TRBJ2-7, with 11 bases fitting TRBD2. The CDR3 contains 19 residues. V was clipped by 4 bases and J by 2 bases; unmatched bases: 17. CDR1 is SGHRS, CDR2 YFSETQ, per germline.

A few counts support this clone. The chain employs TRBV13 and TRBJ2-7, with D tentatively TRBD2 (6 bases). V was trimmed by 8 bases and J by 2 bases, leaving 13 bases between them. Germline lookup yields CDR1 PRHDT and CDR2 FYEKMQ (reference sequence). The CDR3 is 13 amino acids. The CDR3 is CASRERVTYEQYF. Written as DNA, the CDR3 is TGTGCCAGCCGGGAGCGGGTTACCTACGAGCAGTACTTC.

The CDR3 nucleotides read TGCGCCAGCAGTGATCTGGGGGCCCAGGGTGAAAAACTGTTTTTT. Translation gives CASSDLGAQGEKLFF. V gene TRBV10-2 combines with J gene TRBJ1-4; weak D call: TRBD1 (6 bases). Trimming cost V 3 bases and J 7 bases, with 15 bases left between them. Germline CDR1 reads WSHSY; CDR2 reads SAAADI. CDR3 size: 15 residues.

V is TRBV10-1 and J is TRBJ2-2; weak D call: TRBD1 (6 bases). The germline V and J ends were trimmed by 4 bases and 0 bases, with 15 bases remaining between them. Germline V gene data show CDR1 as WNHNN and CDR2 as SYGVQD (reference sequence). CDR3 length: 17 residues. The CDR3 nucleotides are TGCGCCAGCAGTGGCTCCAGGGGTTCTCCGAACACCGGGGAGCTGTTTTTT. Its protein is CASSGSRGSPNTGELFF.

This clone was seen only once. The CDR3 reads CASSSMDREDSYNEQFF. The CDR3 DNA reads as TGTGCCAGCAGCTCCATGGACAGGGAGGACTCCTACAATGAGCAGTTCTTC. The chain joins TRBV13 to TRBJ2-1; TRBD1 agrees at 8 bases. This CDR3 contains 17 residues. V lost 4 bases, J lost 0 bases, and 8 bases stayed unmatched. Germline CDR1 reads PRHDT; CDR2 reads FYEKMQ (reference sequence).

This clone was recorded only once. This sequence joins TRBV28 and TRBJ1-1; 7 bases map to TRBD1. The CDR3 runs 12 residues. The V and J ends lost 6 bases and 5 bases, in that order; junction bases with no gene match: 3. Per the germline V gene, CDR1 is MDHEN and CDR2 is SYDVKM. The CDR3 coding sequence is TGTGCCAGCAGCCAGGGGGGTACTGAAGCTTTCTTT. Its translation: CASSQGGTEAFF. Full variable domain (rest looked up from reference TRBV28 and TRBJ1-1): DVKVTQSSRYLVKRTGEKVFLECVQDMDHENMFWYRQDPGLGLRLIYFSYDVKMKEKGDIPEGYSVSREKKERFSLILESASTNQTSMYLCASSQGGTEAFFGQGTRLTVV.

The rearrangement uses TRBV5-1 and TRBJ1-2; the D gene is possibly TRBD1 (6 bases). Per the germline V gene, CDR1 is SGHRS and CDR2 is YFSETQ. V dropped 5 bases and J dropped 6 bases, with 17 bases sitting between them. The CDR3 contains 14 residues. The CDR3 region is CASRSNTGIDGYTF. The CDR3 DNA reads TGCGCCAGCAGATCAAATACAGGGATTGATGGCTACACCTTC. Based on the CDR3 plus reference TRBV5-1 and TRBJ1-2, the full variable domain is KAGVTQTPRYLIKTRGQQVTLSCSPISGHRSVSWYQQTPGQGLQFLFEYFSETQRNKGNFPGRFSGRQFSNSRSEMNVSTLELGDSALYLCASRSNTGIDGYTFGSGTRLTVV.

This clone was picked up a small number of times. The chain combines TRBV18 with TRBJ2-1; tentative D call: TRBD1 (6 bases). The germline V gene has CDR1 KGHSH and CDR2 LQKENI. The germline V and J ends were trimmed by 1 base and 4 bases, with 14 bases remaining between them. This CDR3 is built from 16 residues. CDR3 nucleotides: TGTGCCAGCTCACCACGGGACAAGGGCCGGTACAATGAGCAGTTCTTC. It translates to CASSPRDKGRYNEQFF.

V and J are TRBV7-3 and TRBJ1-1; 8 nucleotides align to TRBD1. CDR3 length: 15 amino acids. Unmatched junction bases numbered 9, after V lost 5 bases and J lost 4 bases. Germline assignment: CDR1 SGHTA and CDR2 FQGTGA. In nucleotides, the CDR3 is TGTGCCAGCAGCATCGACAGGGGAGGAACCACTGAAGCTTTCTTT. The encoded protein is CASSIDRGGTTEAFF.

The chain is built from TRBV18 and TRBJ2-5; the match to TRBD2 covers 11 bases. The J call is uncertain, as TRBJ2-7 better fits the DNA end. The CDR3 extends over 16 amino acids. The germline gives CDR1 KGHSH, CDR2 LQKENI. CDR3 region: CASSFSTSGIPYEQYF. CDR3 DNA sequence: TGTGCCAGCTCATTTTCGACTAGCGGGATCCCCTACGAGCAGTACTTC.

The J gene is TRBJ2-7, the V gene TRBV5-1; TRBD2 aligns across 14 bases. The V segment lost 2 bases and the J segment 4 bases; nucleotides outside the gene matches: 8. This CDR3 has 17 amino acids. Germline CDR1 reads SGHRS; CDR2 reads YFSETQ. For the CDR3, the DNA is TGCGCCAGCAGCTTCCGACTAGCGGGAGGGCCGAGGTACGAGCAGTACTTC. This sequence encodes CASSFRLAGGPRYEQYF.